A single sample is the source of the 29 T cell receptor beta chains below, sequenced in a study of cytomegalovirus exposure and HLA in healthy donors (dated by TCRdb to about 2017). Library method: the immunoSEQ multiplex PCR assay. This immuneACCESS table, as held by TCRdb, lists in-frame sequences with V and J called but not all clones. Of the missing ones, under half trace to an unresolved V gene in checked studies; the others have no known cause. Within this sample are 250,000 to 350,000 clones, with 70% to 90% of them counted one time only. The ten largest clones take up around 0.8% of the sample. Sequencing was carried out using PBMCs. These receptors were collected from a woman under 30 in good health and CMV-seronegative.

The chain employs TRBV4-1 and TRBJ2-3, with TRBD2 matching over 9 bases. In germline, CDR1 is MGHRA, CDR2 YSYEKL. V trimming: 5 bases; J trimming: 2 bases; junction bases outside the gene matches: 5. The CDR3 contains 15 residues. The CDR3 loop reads CASSSRLADTDTQYF. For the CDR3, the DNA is TGCGCCAGCAGCTCCCGACTAGCGGACACAGATACGCAGTATTTT.

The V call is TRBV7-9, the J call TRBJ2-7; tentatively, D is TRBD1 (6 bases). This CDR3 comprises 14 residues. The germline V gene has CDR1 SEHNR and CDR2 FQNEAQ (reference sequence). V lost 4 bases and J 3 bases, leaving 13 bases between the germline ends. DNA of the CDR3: TGTGCCAGCAGCTCTCGACAGGAGCACTACGAGCAGTACTTC. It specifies CASSSRQEHYEQYF. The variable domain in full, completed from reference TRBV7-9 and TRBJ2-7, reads DTGVSQNPRHKITKRGQNVTFRCDPISEHNRLYWYRQTLGQGPEFLTYFQNEAQLEKSRLLSDRFSAERPKGSFSTLEIQRTEQGDSAMYLCASSSRQEHYEQYFGPGTRLTVT.

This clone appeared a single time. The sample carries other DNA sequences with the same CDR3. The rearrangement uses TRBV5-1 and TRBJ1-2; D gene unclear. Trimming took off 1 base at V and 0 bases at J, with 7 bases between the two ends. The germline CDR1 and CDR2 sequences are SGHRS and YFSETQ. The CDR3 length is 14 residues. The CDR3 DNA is TGCGCCAGCAGCTTGAACAGAGCTAACTATGGCTACACCTTC. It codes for CASSLNRANYGYTF. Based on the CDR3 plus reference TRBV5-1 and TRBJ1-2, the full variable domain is KAGVTQTPRYLIKTRGQQVTLSCSPISGHRSVSWYQQTPGQGLQFLFEYFSETQRNKGNFPGRFSGRQFSNSRSEMNVSTLELGDSALYLCASSLNRANYGYTFGSGTRLTVV.

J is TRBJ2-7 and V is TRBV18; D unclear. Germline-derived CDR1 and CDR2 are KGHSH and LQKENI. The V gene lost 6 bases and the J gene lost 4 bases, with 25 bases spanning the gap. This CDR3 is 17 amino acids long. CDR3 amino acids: CASSAPYRTPSSYEQYF. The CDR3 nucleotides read TGTGCCAGCTCCGCTCCATATAGAACCCCTTCGAGTTACGAGCAGTACTTC.

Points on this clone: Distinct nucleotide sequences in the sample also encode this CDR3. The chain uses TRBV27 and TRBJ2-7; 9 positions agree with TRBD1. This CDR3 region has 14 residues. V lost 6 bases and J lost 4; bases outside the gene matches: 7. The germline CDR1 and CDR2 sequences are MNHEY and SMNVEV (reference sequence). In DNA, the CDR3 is TGTGCCAGCAGAGTGACAGGGGGAGTTTACGAGCAGTACTTC. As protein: CASRVTGGVYEQYF.

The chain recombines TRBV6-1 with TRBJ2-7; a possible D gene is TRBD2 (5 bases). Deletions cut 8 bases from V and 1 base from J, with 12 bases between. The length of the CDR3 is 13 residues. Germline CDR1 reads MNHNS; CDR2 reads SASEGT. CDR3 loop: CASVRRDSYEQYF. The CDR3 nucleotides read TGTGCCAGCGTACGACGGGATTCCTACGAGCAGTACTTC.

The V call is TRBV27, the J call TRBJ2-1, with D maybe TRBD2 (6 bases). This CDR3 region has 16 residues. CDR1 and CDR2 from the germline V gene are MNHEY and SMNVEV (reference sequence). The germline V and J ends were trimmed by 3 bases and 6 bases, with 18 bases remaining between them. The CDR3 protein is CASSFHSEGPGNEQFF. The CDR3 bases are TGTGCCAGCAGTTTCCACTCGGAGGGCCCAGGCAATGAGCAGTTCTTC.

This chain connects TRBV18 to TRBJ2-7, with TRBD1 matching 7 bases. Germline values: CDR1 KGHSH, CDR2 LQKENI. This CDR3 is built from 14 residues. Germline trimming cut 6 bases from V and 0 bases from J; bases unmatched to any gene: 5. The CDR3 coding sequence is TGTGCCAGCTCCGGACAGGAGGTCTCCTACGAGCAGTACTTC. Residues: CASSGQEVSYEQYF.

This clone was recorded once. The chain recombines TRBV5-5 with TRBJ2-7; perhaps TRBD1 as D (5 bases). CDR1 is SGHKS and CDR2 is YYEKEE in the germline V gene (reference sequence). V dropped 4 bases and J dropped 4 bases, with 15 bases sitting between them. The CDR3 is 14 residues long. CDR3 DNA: TGTGCCAGCAGCCCAGGGATGGGGCCATACGAGCAGTACTTC. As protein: CASSPGMGPYEQYF.

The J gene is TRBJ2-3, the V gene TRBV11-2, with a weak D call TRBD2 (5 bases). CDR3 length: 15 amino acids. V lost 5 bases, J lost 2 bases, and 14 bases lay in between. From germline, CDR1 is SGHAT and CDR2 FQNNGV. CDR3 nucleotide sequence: TGTGCCAGCAGCACAACCCCTAGCCCCACAGATACGCAGTATTTT. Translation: CASSTTPSPTDTQYF.

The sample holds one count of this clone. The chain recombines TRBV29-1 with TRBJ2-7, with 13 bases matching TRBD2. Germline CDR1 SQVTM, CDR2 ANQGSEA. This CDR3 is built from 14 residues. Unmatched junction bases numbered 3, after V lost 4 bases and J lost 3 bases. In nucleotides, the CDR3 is TGCAGCGTTGGGACTAGCGGGAGCTTCTACGAGCAGTACTTC. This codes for CSVGTSGSFYEQYF.

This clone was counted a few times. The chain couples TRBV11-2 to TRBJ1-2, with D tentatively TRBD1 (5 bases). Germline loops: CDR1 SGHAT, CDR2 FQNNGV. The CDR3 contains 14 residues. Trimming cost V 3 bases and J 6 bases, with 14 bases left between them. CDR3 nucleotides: TGTGCCAGCAGCTTCGAATCGGGGGACCATGGCTACACCTTC. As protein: CASSFESGDHGYTF.

CDR3 residues: CASRRLAGLGEQFF. DNA of the CDR3: TGTGCCAGCAGACGACTAGCGGGGTTAGGTGAGCAGTTCTTC. The rearrangement links TRBV6-4 to TRBJ2-1, with 11 bases that match TRBD2. After removal of 6 bases from V and 9 bases from J, the junction contained 7 bases not matched to a gene. Per the germline V gene, CDR1 is MRHNA and CDR2 is SNTAGT. This CDR3 comprises 14 residues.

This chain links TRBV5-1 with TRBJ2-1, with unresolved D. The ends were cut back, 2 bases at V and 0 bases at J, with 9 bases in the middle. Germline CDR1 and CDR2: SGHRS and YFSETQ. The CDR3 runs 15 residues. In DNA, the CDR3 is TGCGCCAGCAGCTTAACAGCCGACTCCTACAATGAGCAGTTCTTC. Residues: CASSLTADSYNEQFF. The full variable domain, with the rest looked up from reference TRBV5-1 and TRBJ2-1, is KAGVTQTPRYLIKTRGQQVTLSCSPISGHRSVSWYQQTPGQGLQFLFEYFSETQRNKGNFPGRFSGRQFSNSRSEMNVSTLELGDSALYLCASSLTADSYNEQFFGPGTRLTVL.

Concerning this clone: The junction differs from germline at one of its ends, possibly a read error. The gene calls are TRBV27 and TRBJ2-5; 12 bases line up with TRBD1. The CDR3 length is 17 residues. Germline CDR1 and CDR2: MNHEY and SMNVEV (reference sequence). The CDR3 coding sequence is TGTGCCAGCATTTTATCCGGGACAGGGGGCTTGGTCGAGACCCAGTACTTC. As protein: CASILSGTGGLVETQYF.

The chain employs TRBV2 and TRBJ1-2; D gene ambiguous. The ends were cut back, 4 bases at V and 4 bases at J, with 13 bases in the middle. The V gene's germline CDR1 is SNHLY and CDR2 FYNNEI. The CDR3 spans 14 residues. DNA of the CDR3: TGTGCCAGCAGTGGGCGCGAGGATAGCTATGGCTACACCTTC. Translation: CASSGREDSYGYTF.

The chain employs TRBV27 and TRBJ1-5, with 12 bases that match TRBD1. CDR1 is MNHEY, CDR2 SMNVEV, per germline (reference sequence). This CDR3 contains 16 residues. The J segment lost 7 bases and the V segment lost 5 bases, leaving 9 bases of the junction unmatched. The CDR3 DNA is TGTGCCAGCAGTCCGGGACAGGGGGCGCGGGAACAGCCCCAGCATTTT. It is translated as CASSPGQGAREQPQHF.

The CDR3 DNA sequence: TGCGCCAGCAGCCAATCAACTATTGCGGGGGGTACGCAGTATTTT. Encoded protein: CASSQSTIAGGTQYF. The chain joins TRBV4-3 to TRBJ2-3, with 8 bases fitting TRBD2. The junction had 9 bases not matched to a gene; V was cut back by 2 bases and J by 8 bases. The CDR3 consists of 15 residues. Germline V gene data show CDR1 as LGHNA and CDR2 as YSLEER.

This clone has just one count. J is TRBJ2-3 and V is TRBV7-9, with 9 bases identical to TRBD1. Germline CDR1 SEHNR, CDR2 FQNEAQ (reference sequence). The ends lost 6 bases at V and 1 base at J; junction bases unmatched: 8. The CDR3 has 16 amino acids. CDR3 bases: TGTGCCAGCAGGACCCGGACAGGGGAGGGCACAGATACGCAGTATTTT. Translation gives CASRTRTGEGTDTQYF. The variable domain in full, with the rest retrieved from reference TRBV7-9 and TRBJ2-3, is DTGVSQNPRHKITKRGQNVTFRCDPISEHNRLYWYRQTLGQGPEFLTYFQNEAQLEKSRLLSDRFSAERPKGSFSTLEIQRTEQGDSAMYLCASRTRTGEGTDTQYFGPGTRLTVL.

In DNA form, the CDR3 reads TGTGCCACCGGGACTAGCGGGAACAATGAGCAGTTCTTC. Encoded protein: CATGTSGNNEQFF. This chain uses TRBV7-3 with TRBJ2-1; 13 bases are shared with TRBD2. Looked up from germline, CDR1 is SGHTA and CDR2 is FQGTGA. The trim removed 10 bases at V and 5 bases at J, leaving 2 bases unmatched. This CDR3 contains 13 residues.

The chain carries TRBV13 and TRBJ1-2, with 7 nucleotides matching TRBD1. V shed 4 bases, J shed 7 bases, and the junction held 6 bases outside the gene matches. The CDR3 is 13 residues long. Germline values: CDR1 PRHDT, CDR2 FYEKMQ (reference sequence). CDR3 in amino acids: CASSSTGTGGYTF. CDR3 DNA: TGTGCCAGCAGCTCGACAGGGACGGGTGGCTACACCTTC.

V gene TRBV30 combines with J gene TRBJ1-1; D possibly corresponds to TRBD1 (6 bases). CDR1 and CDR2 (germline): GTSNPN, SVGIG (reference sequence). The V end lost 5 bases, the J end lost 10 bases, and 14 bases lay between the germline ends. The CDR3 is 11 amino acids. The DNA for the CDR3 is TGTGCCTGGGTCGGGGGGCGAAGAGCTTTCTTT. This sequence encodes CAWVGGRRAFF.

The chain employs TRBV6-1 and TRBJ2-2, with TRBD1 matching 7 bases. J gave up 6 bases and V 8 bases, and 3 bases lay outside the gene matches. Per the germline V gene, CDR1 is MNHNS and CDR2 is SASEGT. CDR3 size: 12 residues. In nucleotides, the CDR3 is TGTGCCAGCCCCACAGGGGCCGGGGAGCTGTTTTTT. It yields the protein CASPTGAGELFF.

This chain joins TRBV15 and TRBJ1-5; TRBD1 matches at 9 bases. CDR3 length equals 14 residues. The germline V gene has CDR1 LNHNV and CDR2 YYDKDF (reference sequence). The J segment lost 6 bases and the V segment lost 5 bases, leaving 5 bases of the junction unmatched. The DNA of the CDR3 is TGTGCCACCAGCCCGGGACAGGGTGTTCAGCCCCAGCATTTT. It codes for CATSPGQGVQPQHF.

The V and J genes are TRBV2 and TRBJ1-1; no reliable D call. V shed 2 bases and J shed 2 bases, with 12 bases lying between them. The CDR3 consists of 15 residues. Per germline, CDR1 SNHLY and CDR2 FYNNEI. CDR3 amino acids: CASSEPGRDNTEAFF. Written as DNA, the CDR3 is TGTGCCAGCAGTGAACCGGGGAGAGACAACACTGAAGCTTTCTTT.

Here the CDR3 reads CASRSGAETGETQYF. The CDR3 nucleotides read TGCGCCAGCAGATCGGGTGCGGAAACTGGGGAGACCCAGTACTTC. The J gene is TRBJ2-5, the V gene TRBV5-1; D ambiguous. V was trimmed by 5 bases and J by 5 bases, leaving 19 bases between them. The CDR3 runs to 15 residues. Germline-derived CDR1 and CDR2 are SGHRS and YFSETQ.

The CDR3 reads CASSQVSGLAGDFLYEQYF. The DNA of the CDR3 is TGCGCCAGCAGCCAAGTTTCGGGACTAGCGGGAGATTTCCTCTACGAGCAGTACTTC. The rearrangement joins TRBV4-1 to TRBJ2-5; 14 bases line up with TRBD2. The DNA end lines up better with TRBJ2-7; the J call may be wrong. CDR3 length equals 19 residues. The germline V gene encodes CDR1 MGHRA and CDR2 YSYEKL.

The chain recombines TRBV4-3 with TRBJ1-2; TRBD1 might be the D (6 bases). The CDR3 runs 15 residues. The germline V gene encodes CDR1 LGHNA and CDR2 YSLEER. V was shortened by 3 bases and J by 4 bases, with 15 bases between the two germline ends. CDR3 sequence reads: CASSQLGGVGYGYTF. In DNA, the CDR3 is TGCGCCAGCAGCCAGCTAGGGGGGGTCGGCTATGGCTACACCTTC.

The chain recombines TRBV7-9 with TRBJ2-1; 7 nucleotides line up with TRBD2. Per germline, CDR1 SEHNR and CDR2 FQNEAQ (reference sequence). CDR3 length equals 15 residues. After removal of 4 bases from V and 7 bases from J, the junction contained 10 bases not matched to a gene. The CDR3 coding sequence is TGTGCCAGCAGCTATTCTTGGGGAGGGCCGAATGAGCAGTTCTTC. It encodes CASSYSWGGPNEQFF.